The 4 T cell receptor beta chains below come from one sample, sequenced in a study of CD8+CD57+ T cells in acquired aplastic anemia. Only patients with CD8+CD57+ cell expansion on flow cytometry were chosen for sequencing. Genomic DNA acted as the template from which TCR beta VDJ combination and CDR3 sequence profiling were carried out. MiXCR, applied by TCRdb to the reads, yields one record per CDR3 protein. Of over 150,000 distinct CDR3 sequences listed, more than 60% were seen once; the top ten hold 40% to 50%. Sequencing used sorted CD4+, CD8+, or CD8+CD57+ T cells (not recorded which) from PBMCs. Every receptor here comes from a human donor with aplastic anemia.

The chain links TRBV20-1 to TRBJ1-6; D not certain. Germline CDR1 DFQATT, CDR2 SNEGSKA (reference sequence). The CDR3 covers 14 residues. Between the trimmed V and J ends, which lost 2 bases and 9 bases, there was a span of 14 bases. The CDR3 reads CSARSNVGISPLHF. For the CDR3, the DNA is TGCAGTGCTAGATCCAATGTGGGGATTTCACCCCTCCACTTT.

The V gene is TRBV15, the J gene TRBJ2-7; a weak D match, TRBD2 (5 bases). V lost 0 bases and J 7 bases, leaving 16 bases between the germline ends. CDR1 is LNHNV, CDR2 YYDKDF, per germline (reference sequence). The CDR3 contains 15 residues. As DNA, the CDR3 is TGTGCCACCAGCAGAGATCGGGTCCGCTCGGGGGAGCAGTACTTC. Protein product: CATSRDRVRSGEQYF.

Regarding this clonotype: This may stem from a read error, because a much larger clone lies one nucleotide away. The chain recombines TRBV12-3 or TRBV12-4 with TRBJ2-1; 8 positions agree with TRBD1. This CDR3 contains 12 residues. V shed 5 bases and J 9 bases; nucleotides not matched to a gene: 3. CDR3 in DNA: TGTGCCAGCAGTACAGGGGGTCCTGAGCAGTTCTTC. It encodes CASSTGGPEQFF.

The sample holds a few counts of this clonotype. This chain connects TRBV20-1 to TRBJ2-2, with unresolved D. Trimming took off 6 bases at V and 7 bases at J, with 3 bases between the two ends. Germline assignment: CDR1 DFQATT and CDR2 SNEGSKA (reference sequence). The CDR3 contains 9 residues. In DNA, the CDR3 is TGCAGTGCACACGGGGAGCTGTTTTTT. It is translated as CSAHGELFF.